A selection of T cell receptor beta chains follows, all from one sample in a study of type 1 regulatory T cells. TCRdb re-called the reads with MiXCR, one entry per CDR3 protein. This table has 20,000 to 30,000 distinct CDR3 sequences, about two thirds appearing once. Their antigens are not known. The sample comprised cultured T cells, either the whole culture or a sorted T cell fraction (not recorded which). The receptors stem from a human donor in good health. Both conserved end residues are trimmed from each CDR3. Not every row has a clone size; where given, it reads once, few, many or a size class.

clone_size: -; v_call: TRBV2; cdr3_aa: ASSYGRSNSGNTIY
clone_size: -; v_call: TRBV5-1; cdr3_aa: ASSPGTGFEKLF
clone_size: -; v_call: TRBV12-3/TRBV12-4; cdr3_aa: ASSFAGGRTGELF
clone_size: -; v_call: TRBV20-1; cdr3_aa: SALLAGGPYEQY
clone_size: -; v_call: TRBV24-1; cdr3_aa: ATSGGLGEQY
clone_size: few; v_call: TRBV5-1; cdr3_aa: ASSLARGRDEQF
clone_size: once; v_call: TRBV12-3/TRBV12-4; cdr3_aa: ASSLSRFNYGYT
clone_size: -; v_call: TRBV12-3/TRBV12-4; cdr3_aa: ASSASGGKQPQH
clone_size: -; v_call: TRBV6-6; cdr3_aa: ASTWGPATNEKLF
clone_size: -; v_call: TRBV5-1; cdr3_aa: ASFDGGPLH
clone_size: -; v_call: TRBV12-3/TRBV12-4; cdr3_aa: ASSMTSGGGRDTQY
clone_size: -; v_call: TRBV20-1; cdr3_aa: SARDPLVTYNEQF
clone_size: -; v_call: TRBV28; cdr3_aa: ASRPLANQETQY
clone_size: -; v_call: TRBV9; cdr3_aa: ASSAGLAGQETQY
clone_size: -; v_call: TRBV5-1; cdr3_aa: ASSLDAGGSNTGELF
clone_size: -; v_call: TRBV20-1; cdr3_aa: SARRDRGETQY
clone_size: once; v_call: TRBV29-1; cdr3_aa: SVADRGVSGNTIY
clone_size: -; v_call: TRBV7-7; cdr3_aa: ASSQTGGTDTQY
clone_size: -; v_call: TRBV12-3/TRBV12-4; cdr3_aa: ASTRGGGTEAF
clone_size: -; v_call: TRBV7-2; cdr3_aa: ASSLSGTYNEQF
clone_size: -; v_call: TRBV20-1; cdr3_aa: SARPLAGGLAYEQY
clone_size: -; v_call: TRBV20-1; cdr3_aa: SAIGSRNYNEQF
clone_size: -; v_call: TRBV20-1; cdr3_aa: SAGQGASTDTQY
clone_size: -; v_call: TRBV2; cdr3_aa: ASSEQLAGVDTQY
clone_size: few; v_call: TRBV15; cdr3_aa: ATSRGTLDGAF
clone_size: -; v_call: TRBV6-1; cdr3_aa: ASRELAGGTDTQY
clone_size: once; v_call: TRBV5-4; cdr3_aa: ASSNGPGQGYEQY
clone_size: -; v_call: TRBV5-1; cdr3_aa: ASSFLELRDRGKRYGYT
clone_size: once; v_call: TRBV5-1; cdr3_aa: ASSSGQGGGENIQY